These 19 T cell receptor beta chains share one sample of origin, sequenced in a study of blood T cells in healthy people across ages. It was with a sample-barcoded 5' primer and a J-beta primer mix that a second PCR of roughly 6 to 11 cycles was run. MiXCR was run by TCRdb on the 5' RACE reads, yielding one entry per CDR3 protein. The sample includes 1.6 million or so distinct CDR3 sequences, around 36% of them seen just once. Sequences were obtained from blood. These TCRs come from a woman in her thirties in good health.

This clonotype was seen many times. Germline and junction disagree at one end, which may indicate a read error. The DNA of the CDR3 is TGCGCCAGCAGCCCGCCGGGACAATCCTACGAGCAGTACTTC. Protein product: CASSPPGQSYEQYF. The chain couples TRBV18 to TRBJ2-7; a possible D gene is TRBD1 (6 bases). The V gene's germline CDR1 is KGHSH and CDR2 LQKENI. This CDR3 comprises 14 residues.

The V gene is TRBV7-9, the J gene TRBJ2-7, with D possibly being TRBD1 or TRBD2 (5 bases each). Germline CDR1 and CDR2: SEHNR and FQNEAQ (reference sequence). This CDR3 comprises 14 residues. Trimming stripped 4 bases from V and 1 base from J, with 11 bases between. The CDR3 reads CASSSGPASYEQYF. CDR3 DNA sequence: TGTGCCAGCAGCTCGGGGCCTGCTTCCTACGAGCAGTACTTC.

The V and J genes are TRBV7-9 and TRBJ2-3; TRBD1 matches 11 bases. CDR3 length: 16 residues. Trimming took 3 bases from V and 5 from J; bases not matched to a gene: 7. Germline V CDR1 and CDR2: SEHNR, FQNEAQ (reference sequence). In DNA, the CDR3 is TGTGCCAGCAGCTTTCCGGACAGGGGGCTAGGAGATACGCAGTATTTT. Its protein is CASSFPDRGLGDTQYF.

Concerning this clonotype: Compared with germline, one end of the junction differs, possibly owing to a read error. CDR3 sequence (DNA): TGTGCCAGCAGCTTGCGTTTCCCCCTTGGAGGCTATGACTACACCTTC. Protein: CASSLRFPLGGYDYTF. The chain couples TRBV5-5 to TRBJ1-2; no reliable D call. Germline loops: CDR1 SGHKS, CDR2 YYEKEE (reference sequence). The CDR3 is 16 residues long.

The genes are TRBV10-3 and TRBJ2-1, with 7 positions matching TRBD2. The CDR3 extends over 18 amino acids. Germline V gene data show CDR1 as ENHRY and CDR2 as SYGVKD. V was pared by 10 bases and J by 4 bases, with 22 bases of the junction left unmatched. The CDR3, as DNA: TGTGCCACCGCATCGAAGTTGGGGGGTGGGGGAGGGTACAATGAGCAGTTCTTC. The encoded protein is CATASKLGGGGGYNEQFF.

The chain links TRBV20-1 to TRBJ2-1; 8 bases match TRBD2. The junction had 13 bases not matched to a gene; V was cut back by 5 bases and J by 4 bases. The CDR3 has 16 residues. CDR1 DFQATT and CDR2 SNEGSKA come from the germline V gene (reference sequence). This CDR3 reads CSAGHPSGGQYNEQFF. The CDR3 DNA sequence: TGCAGTGCTGGACATCCATCGGGGGGGCAGTACAATGAGCAGTTCTTC.

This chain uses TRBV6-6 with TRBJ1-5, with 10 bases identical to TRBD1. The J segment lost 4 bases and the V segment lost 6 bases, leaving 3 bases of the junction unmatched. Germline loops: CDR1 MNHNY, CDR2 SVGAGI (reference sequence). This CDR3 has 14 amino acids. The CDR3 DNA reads TGTGCCAGCAGGGGACAGGGGATAAATCAGCCCCAGCATTTT. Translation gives CASRGQGINQPQHF.

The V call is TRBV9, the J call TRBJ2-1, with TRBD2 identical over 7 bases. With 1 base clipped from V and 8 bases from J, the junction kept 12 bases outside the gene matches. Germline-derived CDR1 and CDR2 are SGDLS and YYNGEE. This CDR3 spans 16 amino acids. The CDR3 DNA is TGTGCCAGCAGCGTATGGGGAGGGAGAGTTGACGATGAGCAGTTCTTC. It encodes CASSVWGGRVDDEQFF.

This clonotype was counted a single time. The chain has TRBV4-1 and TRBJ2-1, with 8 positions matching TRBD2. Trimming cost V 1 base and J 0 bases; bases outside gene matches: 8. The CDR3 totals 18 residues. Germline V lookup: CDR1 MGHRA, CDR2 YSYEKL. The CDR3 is CASSQGRGVLNSYNEQFF. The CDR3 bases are TGCGCCAGCAGCCAAGGGCGGGGGGTCCTAAACTCCTACAATGAGCAGTTCTTC.

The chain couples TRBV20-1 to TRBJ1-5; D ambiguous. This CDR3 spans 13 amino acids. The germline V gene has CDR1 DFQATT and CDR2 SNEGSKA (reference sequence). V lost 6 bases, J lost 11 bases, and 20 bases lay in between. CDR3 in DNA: TGCAGTGCACTAGAAGGGAATAGTGGGACCCAGCATTTT. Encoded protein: CSALEGNSGTQHF.

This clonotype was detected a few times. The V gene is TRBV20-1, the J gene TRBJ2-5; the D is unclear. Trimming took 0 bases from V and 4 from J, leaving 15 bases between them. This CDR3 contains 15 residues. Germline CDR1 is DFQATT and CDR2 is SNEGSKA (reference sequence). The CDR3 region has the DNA TGCAGTGCTAGAGATAGGCCGGCTAGAACAGAGACCCAGTACTTC. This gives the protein CSARDRPARTETQYF.

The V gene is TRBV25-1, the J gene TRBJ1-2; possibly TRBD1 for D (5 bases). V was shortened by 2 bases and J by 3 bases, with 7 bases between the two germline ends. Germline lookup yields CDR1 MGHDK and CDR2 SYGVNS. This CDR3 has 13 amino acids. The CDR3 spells CASSEQTDYGYTF. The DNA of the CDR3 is TGTGCCAGCAGTGAACAGACAGACTATGGCTACACCTTC.

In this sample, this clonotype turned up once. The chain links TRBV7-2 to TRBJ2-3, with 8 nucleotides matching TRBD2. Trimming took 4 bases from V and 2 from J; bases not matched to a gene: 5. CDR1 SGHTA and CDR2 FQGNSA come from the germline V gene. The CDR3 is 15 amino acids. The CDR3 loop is CASSSAGGFTDTQYF. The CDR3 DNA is TGTGCCAGCAGCTCGGCGGGAGGTTTCACAGATACGCAGTATTTT.

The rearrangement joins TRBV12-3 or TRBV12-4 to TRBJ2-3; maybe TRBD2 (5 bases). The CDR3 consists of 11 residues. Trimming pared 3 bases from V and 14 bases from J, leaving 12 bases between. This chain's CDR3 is CASSFGLSRYF. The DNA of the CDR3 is TGTGCCAGCAGTTTCGGACTTAGTAGGTATTTT.

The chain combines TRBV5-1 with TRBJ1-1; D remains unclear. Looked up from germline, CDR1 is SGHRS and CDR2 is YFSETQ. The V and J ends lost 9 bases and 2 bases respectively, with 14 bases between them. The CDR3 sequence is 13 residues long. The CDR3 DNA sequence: TGCGCCACCACGAAGGACGGAAACACTGAAGCTTTCTTT. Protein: CATTKDGNTEAFF.

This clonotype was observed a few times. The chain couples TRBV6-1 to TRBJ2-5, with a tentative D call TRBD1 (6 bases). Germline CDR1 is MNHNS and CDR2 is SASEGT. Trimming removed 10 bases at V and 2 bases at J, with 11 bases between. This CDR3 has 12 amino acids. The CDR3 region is CATGQIQETQYF. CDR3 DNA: TGTGCCACCGGACAGATTCAAGAGACCCAGTACTTC.

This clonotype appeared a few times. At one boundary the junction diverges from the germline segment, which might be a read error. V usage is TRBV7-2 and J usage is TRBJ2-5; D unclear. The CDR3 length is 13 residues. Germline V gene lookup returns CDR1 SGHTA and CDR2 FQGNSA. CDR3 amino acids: CASSLVSELERYF. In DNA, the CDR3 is TGTGCCAGCAGTTTAGTATCGGAGCTGGAGCGGTACTTC.

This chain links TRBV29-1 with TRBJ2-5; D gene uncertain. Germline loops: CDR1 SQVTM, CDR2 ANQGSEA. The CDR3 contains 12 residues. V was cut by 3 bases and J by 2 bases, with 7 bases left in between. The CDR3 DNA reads TGCAGCGTTGACAGGAGTCAAGAGACCCAGTACTTC. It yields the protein CSVDRSQETQYF.

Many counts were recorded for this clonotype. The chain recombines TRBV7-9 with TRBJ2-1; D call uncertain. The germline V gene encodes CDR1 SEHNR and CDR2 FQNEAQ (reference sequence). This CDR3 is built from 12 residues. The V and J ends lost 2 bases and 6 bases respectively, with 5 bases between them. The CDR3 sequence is CASSLNSNEQFF. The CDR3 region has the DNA TGTGCCAGCAGCTTAAATAGCAATGAGCAGTTCTTC.